This T cell receptor (beta chain) was identified during a study of cytomegalovirus exposure and HLA in healthy donors. The CDR3 loop spans 16 amino acids. Germline CDR1 is MNHEY and CDR2 is SMNVEV (reference sequence). With 7 bases clipped from V and 6 bases from J, the junction kept 14 bases outside the gene matches. Comments on this clone: Its target is unknown.

Study results and limitations: In an earlier analysis, productive rearrangement rates for most beta V segments clustered near 87% or 30%. Follow-up analysis later connected one missense variant in DCLRE1C with trimming of TCR beta V- and J-genes. Later on, analysis showed that most CMV-associated TCR beta chains appeared to be HLA-restricted. Prediction of most subjects' HLA-A and HLA-B alleles by TCR beta sequences was reportedly accurate.

The PCR made use of 60 Vbeta and 13 Jbeta primers. The repertoire was sequenced with immunoSEQ multiplex PCR; TCRdb's copy has only in-frame clones and lacks some. Found here are roughly 100,000 clones, more than 70% of them singletons; the top ten hold approximately 3.9%. Sequencing used PBMCs. The receptor was derived from a man aged 30 to 39 in good health and CMV-seronegative. The chain is built from TRBV27 and TRBJ2-3, with 9 bases fitting TRBD2. The CDR3 loop is CASKGWGGGAVDTQYF. In DNA, the CDR3 is TGTGCCAGCAAAGGGTGGGGCGGGGGGGCGGTCGATACGCAGTATTTT.